This T cell receptor (beta chain) originates from a study of blood T cell repertoires in COVID-19. Study context: COVID-19 samples from acute and convalescent phases originated in the United States, Italy and Spain.

In the original analysis: Amplification with reference gene primers provided the estimates of nucleated cell counts. TCRdb's copy holds only in-frame clones and misses some; the assay was immunoSEQ multiplex PCR. Clonal size and the V and J genes are those of that table, whereas D and trimming came from the DNA. The sample lists approximately 110,000 clones, 75% to 85% occurring once. V lost 2 bases, J lost 4 bases, and 4 bases stayed unmatched. There are 15 residues in the CDR3. Germline V gene sequence: CDR1 KGHDR, CDR2 SFDVKD. The chain employs TRBV24-1 and TRBJ1-3; 7 positions match TRBD1. This TCR was sampled from a woman in her 70s with acute or convalescent COVID-19. The sample comprised peripheral blood. CDR3 residues: CATSDSGTAGNTIYF. In DNA form, the CDR3 reads TGTGCCACCAGTGATTCCGGGACAGCAGGAAACACCATATATTTT.